The rows below give T cell receptor beta chains drawn from one sample of a study of blood T cell repertoires in COVID-19. The repertoire was sequenced with immunoSEQ multiplex PCR; TCRdb's copy has only in-frame clones and lacks some. The table lists 150,000 to 200,000 clones, around four fifths of them singletons. The sequenced material came from peripheral blood. Every receptor here comes from a woman between 40 and 50 years old with COVID-19, enrolled during active disease. CDR3s include the opening cysteine and the closing phenylalanine or tryptophan. The D gene is left open where the match is weak. The size field is filled for only some rows; it gives once, few, many or a size class.

d_gene: TRBD1; j_gene: TRBJ1-2; abundance: .; v_gene: TRBV9; CDR3nt: TGTGCCAGCAGCGTAGAAGGGACAGGGAGAGGCGGCTACACCTTC; CDR3aa: CASSVEGTGRGGYTF
d_gene: .; j_gene: TRBJ2-7; abundance: .; v_gene: TRBV6-1; CDR3nt: TGTGCCAGCAGTGAAGACAGTTTCAACGAGCAGTACTTC; CDR3aa: CASSEDSFNEQYF
d_gene: TRBD1; j_gene: TRBJ1-1; abundance: .; v_gene: TRBV29-1; CDR3nt: TGCAGCGCCCGGACAGGGCTCAACACTGAAGCTTTCTTT; CDR3aa: CSARTGLNTEAFF
d_gene: TRBD2; j_gene: TRBJ2-7; abundance: .; v_gene: TRBV4-1; CDR3nt: TGCGCCAGCACTCACCCGGGACTAGCGGGAAACGAGCAGTACTTC; CDR3aa: CASTHPGLAGNEQYF
d_gene: TRBD2; j_gene: TRBJ2-1; abundance: .; v_gene: TRBV14; CDR3nt: TGTGCCAGCAGCCCAATTGGACTAGCGGGAGGAAATGAGCAGTTCTTC; CDR3aa: CASSPIGLAGGNEQFF
d_gene: TRBD1; j_gene: TRBJ1-2; abundance: few; v_gene: TRBV6-4; CDR3nt: TGTGCCAGCAGGACAGGGGGCGAAGCTAACTATGGCTACACCTTC; CDR3aa: CASRTGGEANYGYTF
d_gene: TRBD2; j_gene: TRBJ2-1; abundance: .; v_gene: TRBV6-1; CDR3nt: TGTGCCAGCAGTGATCTAGCGGCAGCGCAGTTCTTC; CDR3aa: CASSDLAAAQFF
d_gene: .; j_gene: TRBJ1-4; abundance: once; v_gene: TRBV5-1; CDR3nt: TGCGCCAGCAGCCGCGCACCGACAGGTGATGAAAAACTGTTTTTT; CDR3aa: CASSRAPTGDEKLFF
d_gene: TRBD1; j_gene: TRBJ1-3; abundance: once; v_gene: TRBV5-1; CDR3nt: TGCGCCAGCAGCTGGGACAGTGGCTCTGGAAACACCATATATTTT; CDR3aa: CASSWDSGSGNTIYF
d_gene: TRBD2; j_gene: TRBJ2-7; abundance: once; v_gene: TRBV15; CDR3nt: TGTGCCACCAGCAGAGGCCGGGAGGGCGGGTACGAGCAGTACTTC; CDR3aa: CATSRGREGGYEQYF
d_gene: .; j_gene: TRBJ1-1; abundance: .; v_gene: TRBV5-4; CDR3nt: TGTGCCAGCAGCTCTAAGTCCTCCACTGAAGCTTTCTTT; CDR3aa: CASSSKSSTEAFF
d_gene: TRBD2; j_gene: TRBJ2-1; abundance: .; v_gene: TRBV19; CDR3nt: TGTGCCAGTAGTAGGGACTACTCCAATGAGCAGTTCTTC; CDR3aa: CASSRDYSNEQFF
d_gene: .; j_gene: TRBJ2-7; abundance: .; v_gene: TRBV27; CDR3nt: TGTGCCAGCAGTTCCACCCCACTAGGTTTAGGAACCTACGGGCAGTACTTC; CDR3aa: CASSSTPLGLGTYGQYF
d_gene: TRBD1; j_gene: TRBJ1-4; abundance: .; v_gene: TRBV9; CDR3nt: TGTGCCAGCAGCTCCCGGACAGGATCCAATGAAAAACTGTTTTTT; CDR3aa: CASSSRTGSNEKLFF
d_gene: .; j_gene: TRBJ2-1; abundance: once; v_gene: TRBV20-1; CDR3nt: TGCAGTGCTAGTAAGGGGTCCAGAACCCATGAGCAGTTCTTC; CDR3aa: CSASKGSRTHEQFF
d_gene: .; j_gene: TRBJ1-2; abundance: .; v_gene: TRBV5-6; CDR3nt: TGTGCCAGCAGCTTTCTCAGGGGAAAGGGTGGCTACACCTTC; CDR3aa: CASSFLRGKGGYTF
d_gene: .; j_gene: TRBJ1-1; abundance: once; v_gene: TRBV28; CDR3nt: TGTGCCAGCAGTTTACCCCCCTCTGGGGGCGCTTTCTTT; CDR3aa: CASSLPPSGGAFF
d_gene: TRBD1; j_gene: TRBJ1-4; abundance: once; v_gene: TRBV5-5; CDR3nt: TGTGCCAGCAGCGGGGGTACAGGGGGAGGGGCGGCTAATGAAAAACTGTTTTTT; CDR3aa: CASSGGTGGGAANEKLFF
d_gene: .; j_gene: TRBJ2-7; abundance: .; v_gene: TRBV10-1; CDR3nt: TGCGCCAGCAGTGAAGACAGCCTAGGGGAGCAGTACTTC; CDR3aa: CASSEDSLGEQYF
d_gene: .; j_gene: TRBJ2-6; abundance: .; v_gene: TRBV12-2; CDR3nt: TGTGCAAGTCGCCCCGGAGGGCGGTCGAACTCTGGGGCCAACGTCCTGACTTTC; CDR3aa: CASRPGGRSNSGANVLTF
d_gene: TRBD1; j_gene: TRBJ2-1; abundance: few; v_gene: TRBV28; CDR3nt: TGTGCCAGCAGTTCTCCCTATGACAGGGGTTCCTACAATGAGCAGTTCTTC; CDR3aa: CASSSPYDRGSYNEQFF
d_gene: .; j_gene: TRBJ1-3; abundance: .; v_gene: TRBV18; CDR3nt: TGTGCCAGCTCACTCGACAGTGGAAACACCATATATTTT; CDR3aa: CASSLDSGNTIYF